This T cell receptor beta chain was identified during a study of T cell changes during pregnancy in multiple sclerosis. The V gene lost 3 bases and the J gene lost 0 bases, with 9 bases spanning the gap. The CDR3 is 15 residues long. Germline CDR1 and CDR2: SNHLY and FYNNEI. Profiling relied on immunoSEQ multiplex PCR, and the TCRdb table lists in-frame clones only, not all of them. The table includes approximately 43,000 clones, around four fifths detected once. The chain carries TRBV2 and TRBJ1-5; D not resolved. The receptor comes from a female donor with multiple sclerosis, enrolled in a pregnancy study. The sample was CD4+ T cells from peripheral blood mononuclear cells, taken before pregnancy. CDR3 bases: TGTGCCAGCAGTGAGCAGGCAGATAGCAATCAGCCCCAGCATTTT. It yields the protein CASSEQADSNQPQHF.